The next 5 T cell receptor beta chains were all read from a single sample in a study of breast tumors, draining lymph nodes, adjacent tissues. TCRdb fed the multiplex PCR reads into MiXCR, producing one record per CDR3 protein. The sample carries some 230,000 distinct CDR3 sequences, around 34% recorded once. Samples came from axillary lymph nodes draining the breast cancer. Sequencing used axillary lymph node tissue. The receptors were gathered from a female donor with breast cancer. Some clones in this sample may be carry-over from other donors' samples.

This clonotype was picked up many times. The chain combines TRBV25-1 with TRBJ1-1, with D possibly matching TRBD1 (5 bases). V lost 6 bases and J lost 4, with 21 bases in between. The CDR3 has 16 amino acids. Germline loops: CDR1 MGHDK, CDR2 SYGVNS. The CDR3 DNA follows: TGTGCCAGCAGGAATGATCAGGGAGGAAGAAGCACTGAAGCTTTCTTT. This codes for CASRNDQGGRSTEAFF.

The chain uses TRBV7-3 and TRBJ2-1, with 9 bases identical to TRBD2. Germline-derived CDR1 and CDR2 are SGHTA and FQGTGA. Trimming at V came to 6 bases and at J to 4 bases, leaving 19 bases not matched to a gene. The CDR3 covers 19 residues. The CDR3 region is CASSARDRGAGGSYNEQFF. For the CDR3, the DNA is TGTGCCAGCAGTGCTAGAGATCGGGGAGCGGGAGGATCATACAATGAGCAGTTCTTC.

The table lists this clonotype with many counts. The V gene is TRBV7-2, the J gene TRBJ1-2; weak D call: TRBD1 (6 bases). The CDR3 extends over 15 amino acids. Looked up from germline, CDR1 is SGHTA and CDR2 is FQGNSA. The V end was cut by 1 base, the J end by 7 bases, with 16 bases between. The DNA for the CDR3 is TGTGCCAGCAGCTTAGATCCCTTGGGGGCGGGTGGCTACACCTTC. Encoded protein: CASSLDPLGAGGYTF.

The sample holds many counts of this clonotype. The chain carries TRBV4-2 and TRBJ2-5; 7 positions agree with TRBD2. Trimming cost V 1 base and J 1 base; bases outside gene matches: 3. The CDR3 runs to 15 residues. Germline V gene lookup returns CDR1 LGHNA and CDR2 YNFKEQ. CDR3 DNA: TGTGCCAGCAGCCAAGTCGGGACTATCCAAGAGACCCAGTACTTC. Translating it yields CASSQVGTIQETQYF.

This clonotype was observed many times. The CDR3 region has the DNA TGTGCCAGCAGGAAACCGGGACAGGGACATTCACCCCTCCACTTT. Residues: CASRKPGQGHSPLHF. V is TRBV6-6 and J is TRBJ1-6; TRBD1 agrees at 9 bases. From germline, CDR1 is MNHNY and CDR2 SVGAGI (reference sequence). The CDR3 length is 15 residues. The junction had 8 bases not matched to a gene; V was cut back by 6 bases and J by 8 bases.